The clone carrying this TCR beta chain has at least ten counts. Its antigen is as yet unknown. This entry is derived from a study of regulatory T cells in long-lasting Graves disease. Study findings and constraints: Analysis covered peripheral blood alone, not thyroid tissue.

With iRepertoire HTBI primers and Arm-PCR of CDR3 regions, TCR beta libraries were built. TCRdb fed the multiplex PCR reads into MiXCR, producing one record per CDR3 protein. The sample has 680,000 or so distinct CDR3 sequences, around 15% seen once. As for time point: newly diagnosed GD, antithyroid drugs for less than 3 months. Extracted PBMC RNA gave rise to the TCR library. V shed 8 bases and J shed 7 bases, with 12 bases lying between them. From germline, CDR1 is MDHEN and CDR2 SYDVKM. The length of the CDR3 is 13 residues. This sample also belongs to another study, concerning T cells in Graves' hyperthyroidism and ophthalmopathy. That paper states: Initially, a first-round RT-PCR of the TCR CDR3 employed the HTBI primer set.

This chain uses TRBV28 with TRBJ1-6; D is unclear. The starting material was peripheral blood mononuclear cells (PBMCs), obtained at new diagnosis, from a patient treated with antithyroid drugs. The clonotype was recovered from a woman aged 25 to 39 with Graves disease. DNA of the CDR3: TGTGCCAGCCTCGAGCAGGTGAATTCACCCCTCCACTTT. Protein: CASLEQVNSPLHF.